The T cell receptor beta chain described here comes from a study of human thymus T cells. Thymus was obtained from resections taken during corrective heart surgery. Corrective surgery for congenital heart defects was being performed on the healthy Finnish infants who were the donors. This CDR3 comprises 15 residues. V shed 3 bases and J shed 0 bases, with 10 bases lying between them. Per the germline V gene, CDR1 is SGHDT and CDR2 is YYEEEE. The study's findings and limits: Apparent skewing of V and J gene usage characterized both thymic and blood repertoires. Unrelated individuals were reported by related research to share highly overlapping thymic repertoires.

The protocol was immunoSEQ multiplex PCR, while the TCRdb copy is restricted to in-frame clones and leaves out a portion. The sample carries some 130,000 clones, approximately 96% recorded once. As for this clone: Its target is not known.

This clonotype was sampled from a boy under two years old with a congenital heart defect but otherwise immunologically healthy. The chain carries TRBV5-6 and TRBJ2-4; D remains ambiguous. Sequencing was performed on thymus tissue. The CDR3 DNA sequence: TGTGCCAGCAGCTCCTTTCTTTTAGCCAAAAACATTCAGTACTTC. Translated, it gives CASSSFLLAKNIQYF.